These T cell receptor beta chains were read from a single sample in a study of blood T cell repertoires in COVID-19. Some clones are missing from TCRdb's copy, which holds only in-frame ones; the method was immunoSEQ multiplex PCR. The repertoire holds 70,000 or so clones, with 90% as singletons. The sample taken for sequencing was peripheral blood. The receptors here all came from a man aged 50-59 years with acute or convalescent COVID-19. CDR3s include the opening cysteine and the closing phenylalanine or tryptophan. Fields, in order: V gene, D gene, J gene, clone size, CDR3 protein, CDR3 DNA. D genes are given only for firm matches. Part of the rows lack a size; the others show once, few, many or a class for expanded clones.

TRBV2	TRBD1	TRBJ2-7	-	CASRRTGGSYEQYF	TGTGCCAGCAGGCGGACAGGGGGATCCTACGAGCAGTACTTC
TRBV27	-	TRBJ2-7	-	CASSPRDRRVGKQYF	TGTGCCAGCAGTCCACGGGACCGGAGGGTAGGGAAGCAGTACTTC
TRBV6-5	-	TRBJ1-3	once	CASSYQEPYSGNTIYF	TGTGCCAGCAGTTATCAGGAACCTTACTCTGGAAACACCATATATTTT
TRBV10-1	-	TRBJ1-6	-	CASSAKLGSPLHF	TGCGCCAGCAGCGCTAAACTTGGTTCACCCCTCCACTTT
TRBV6-5	TRBD2	TRBJ2-4	-	CASNSPPSGVHIQYF	TGTGCCAGCAACAGCCCCCCTAGCGGGGTCCACATTCAGTACTTC
TRBV19	TRBD2	TRBJ2-1	-	CASSVGLAGVNEQFF	TGTGCCAGTAGTGTGGGACTAGCGGGAGTCAATGAGCAGTTCTTC
TRBV4-1	TRBD1	TRBJ1-4	-	CASSQDDRGYSEKLFF	TGCGCCAGCAGCCAGGATGACAGGGGTTACTCTGAAAAACTGTTTTTT
TRBV19	-	TRBJ2-2	-	CASSMGGGGTGELFF	TGTGCCAGTAGTATGGGAGGGGGAGGGACCGGGGAGCTGTTTTTT
TRBV19	TRBD1	TRBJ2-1	-	CASSPGTGNVLVEQFF	TGTGCCAGTAGTCCTGGGACAGGGAACGTTTTAGTTGAGCAGTTCTTC
TRBV7-9	TRBD2	TRBJ2-5	once	CASSFPAGGQETQYF	TGTGCCAGCAGCTTCCCAGCGGGGGGGCAAGAGACCCAGTACTTC
TRBV6-5	TRBD1	TRBJ1-3	-	CASSTGAGNTIYF	TGTGCCAGCAGTACAGGGGCTGGAAACACCATATATTTT
TRBV27	TRBD2	TRBJ2-7	-	CASSLGLAGGSYEQYF	TGTGCCAGCAGTTTAGGCCTAGCGGGGGGCTCCTACGAGCAGTACTTC
TRBV7-8	TRBD2	TRBJ2-1	-	CASSQGLAAYNEQFF	TGTGCCAGCAGCCAGGGACTAGCGGCCTACAATGAGCAGTTCTTC
TRBV2	-	TRBJ1-1	-	CASSVWGLNTEAFF	TGTGCCAGCAGTGTGTGGGGGCTTAACACTGAAGCTTTCTTT
TRBV20-1	-	TRBJ2-7	-	CSAKSYEQYF	TGCAGTGCCAAGAGCTACGAGCAGTACTTC
TRBV4-1	TRBD2	TRBJ2-1	-	CASSQGRAASGYNEQFF	TGCGCCAGCAGCCAAGGGCGGGCGGCTAGCGGTTACAATGAGCAGTTCTTC
TRBV9	TRBD1	TRBJ2-7	-	CASSAGQDYEQYF	TGTGCCAGCAGCGCCGGACAGGACTACGAGCAGTACTTC